One sample yielded the 14 T cell receptor beta chains listed below, sequenced in a study of T cell responses to AZD1222 COVID-19 vaccine. Here immunoSEQ multiplex PCR was the method, and the copy in TCRdb shows in-frame clones only, minus some. This table holds 95,000 to 100,000 clones, about 86% found once. Sequences were derived from peripheral blood, sampled on day 0 of AZD1222 vaccination. These receptors were taken from an adult in good health.

The chain uses TRBV4-1 and TRBJ2-7; 9 bases align to TRBD2. CDR3 length equals 16 residues. J gave up 1 base and V 0 bases, and 4 bases lay outside the gene matches. Germline V CDR1 and CDR2: MGHRA, YSYEKL. CDR3 region: CASSQDFSGSSYEQYF. In DNA form, the CDR3 reads TGCGCCAGCAGCCAAGATTTTAGCGGGAGTTCCTACGAGCAGTACTTC.

The chain has TRBV5-1 and TRBJ2-7; D might be TRBD1 or TRBD2, each matching 5 bases. The V and J ends lost 3 bases and 3 bases respectively, with 10 bases between them. Germline CDR1 and CDR2: SGHRS and YFSETQ. The length of the CDR3 is 13 residues. CDR3 sequence reads: CASSWDGNYEQYF. CDR3 nucleotides: TGCGCCAGCAGCTGGGACGGAAACTACGAGCAGTACTTC.

A note on this clone: The junction shows a germline mismatch at one end, possibly a read error. The chain couples TRBV4-2 to TRBJ2-3, with 8 bases matching TRBD2. Germline V gene sequence: CDR1 LGHNA, CDR2 YNFKEQ. The CDR3 has 14 amino acids. This chain's CDR3 is CASSQGTSTNTQYF. The CDR3 DNA reads TGTGCCAGCAGCCAAGGGACTAGCACAAATACGCAGTATTTT.

The rearrangement joins TRBV19 to TRBJ1-1; D is undetermined. CDR1 LNHDA and CDR2 SQIVND come from the germline V gene (reference sequence). This CDR3 has 15 amino acids. Trimming cost V 3 bases and J 6 bases, with 17 bases left between them. The CDR3 region has the DNA TGTGCCAGTAGTATGAAGGTAGCGACAACTGCTGAAGCTTTCTTT. It codes for CASSMKVATTAEAFF.

The chain joins TRBV29-1 to TRBJ1-1, with D possibly TRBD1 on 6 matching bases. Between the trimmed V and J ends, which lost 7 bases and 5 bases, there was a span of 17 bases. The V gene's germline CDR1 is SQVTM and CDR2 ANQGSEA. This CDR3 comprises 13 residues. This CDR3 is CSANLGGQTEAFF. The CDR3 DNA is TGCAGCGCTAACCTCGGGGGGCAGACTGAAGCTTTCTTT.

The chain employs TRBV30 and TRBJ1-4; D is unclear. The CDR3 length is 14 residues. Trimming removed 2 bases from V and 5 bases from J, with 12 bases in between. The germline CDR1 and CDR2 sequences are GTSNPN and SVGIG (reference sequence). The CDR3 region is CAWSTLSLNEKLFF. CDR3 nucleotide sequence: TGTGCCTGGAGTACCTTAAGCCTAAATGAAAAACTGTTTTTT.

J is TRBJ1-2 and V is TRBV10-3, with D uncertain. CDR3 size: 14 residues. Germline V gives CDR1 ENHRY, CDR2 SYGVKD. With 6 bases removed from V and 6 bases from J, the gap between germline ends came to 17 bases. CDR3 nucleotide sequence: TGTGCCATCAGACTTCCGCGAGAGGTGGATGGCTACACCTTC. Translated, it gives CAIRLPREVDGYTF.

The rearrangement uses TRBV19 and TRBJ2-1; D possibly corresponds to TRBD2 (5 bases). V was cut by 6 bases and J by 7 bases, with 13 bases left in between. CDR3 length: 13 residues. Looked up from germline, CDR1 is LNHDA and CDR2 is SQIVND (reference sequence). The CDR3: CASSLVSGNEQFF. For the CDR3, the DNA is TGTGCCAGTAGCCTTGTTTCGGGGAATGAGCAGTTCTTC.

This clone was recorded a few times. V and J are TRBV5-6 and TRBJ2-6, with D perhaps being TRBD1 or TRBD2 (5 bases each). Trimming took off 3 bases at V and 1 base at J, with 11 bases between the two ends. CDR3 length: 16 amino acids. Germline V lookup: CDR1 SGHDT, CDR2 YYEEEE. The chain's CDR3 is CASSSDTGSGANVLTF. DNA for the CDR3: TGTGCCAGCAGCTCGGACACGGGATCTGGGGCCAACGTCCTGACTTTC.

Details on this clone: Other DNA sequences in the sample encode the same CDR3. The chain combines TRBV28 with TRBJ2-5; 7 bases agree with TRBD1. The V segment lost 5 bases and the J segment 3 bases; nucleotides outside the gene matches: 3. CDR3 length equals 13 residues. The germline V gene encodes CDR1 MDHEN and CDR2 SYDVKM. This chain's CDR3 is CASSPGTEETQYF. CDR3 nucleotide sequence: TGTGCCAGCAGTCCCGGGACAGAAGAGACCCAGTACTTC.

The V gene is TRBV29-1, the J gene TRBJ2-7, with 8 bases identical to TRBD1. CDR3 size: 12 residues. V shed 6 bases, J shed 3 bases, and the junction held 4 bases outside the gene matches. Per germline, CDR1 SQVTM and CDR2 ANQGSEA. The CDR3 DNA is TGCAGCGTCCGGACAGGGAGCTACGAGCAGTACTTC. It translates to CSVRTGSYEQYF.

The J gene is TRBJ1-2, the V gene TRBV28; perhaps TRBD1 as D (5 bases). The CDR3 spans 14 residues. Trimming removed 6 bases from V and 8 bases from J, with 19 bases in between. The germline gives CDR1 MDHEN, CDR2 SYDVKM. In DNA, the CDR3 is TGTGCCAGCAGGCCAGTTGGGGCCGGGAGGGGCTACACCTTC. It translates to CASRPVGAGRGYTF.

This sequence joins TRBV9 and TRBJ2-1; D uncertain. The CDR3 has 14 residues. Trimming took off 0 bases at V and 7 bases at J, with 11 bases between the two ends. Germline CDR1 is SGDLS and CDR2 is YYNGEE. CDR3 region: CASSVDGVGNEQFF. The CDR3 DNA sequence: TGTGCCAGCAGCGTAGATGGGGTGGGGAATGAGCAGTTCTTC.

This clone was counted ten times or more. The chain has TRBV7-9 and TRBJ1-1; D uncertain. The germline CDR1 and CDR2 sequences are SEHNR and FQNEAQ (reference sequence). The V end lost 10 bases, the J end lost 1 base, and 13 bases lay between the germline ends. The CDR3 contains 13 residues. For the CDR3, the DNA is TGTGCCACCAGATCCTTGGGGAACACTGAAGCTTTCTTT. Translation gives CATRSLGNTEAFF.